Detailed here is one T cell receptor (beta chain). Its antigen specificity is not known. Per-nucleotide qualities are absent, and no much larger clonotype sits a single base away. Library preparation employed PCR. TCRdb names Illumina HiSeq 2500 as the instrument used. To reduce PCR and sequencing biases, unique molecular identifiers were built into the TCR beta cDNA libraries. Per 1 to 10 million input T cells, approximately 500,000 cDNA molecules were obtained, such that each molecule approximated one T cell. The same protocol used for the earlier healthy control dataset was applied to prepare and sequence the patient libraries. Samples belonging to the same batch were prepared together, multiplexed and sequenced on a shared HiSeq lane. On the study's bioinformatics: Raw barcoded reads were processed with MIGEC, and single-read molecular identifier groups were discarded before consensus assembly and CDR3 extraction. VDJtools was used for post-analysis of the clonotype tables, with diversity normalized by down-sampling every dataset to the smallest sample size. In repertoire overlap clustering, CDR3 amino acid sequences, but not nucleotide sequences, were matched to correct batch-related cross-sample contamination. TCRdb applied fastp at Q25 and MiXCR to the public reads, then kept only in-frame beta chains. Rows merge per CDR3 protein into single entries with the most common DNA and genes. Here the V and J calls rest on TCRdb's processing, not on the authors' analysis. This sample comprises some 690,000 distinct CDR3 sequences, just under 30% of them detected only once. The ten biggest clones cover roughly 0.57% of the sample.

The CDR3 spans 15 residues, from the cysteine through the phenylalanine. The CDR3 DNA has 45 bases and is translated from base 1. For this chain, trimming is 8 bases at the V end and 9 bases at the J end, and the number of junction bases without a gene match is 12. From the germline V gene, CDR1 is SQVTM and CDR2 is ANQGSEA. This sample stems from a study of post-analysis software for immune sequencing data (dated by TCRdb to the mid-2010s). Regarding the complete study: Recorded disease courses included relapsing-remitting, secondary progressive and progressive-relapsing multiple sclerosis, with some patients lacking subtype annotation. The patient repertoires were compared against 11 previously published healthy control repertoires obtained from donors aged about 6 to 26 years. A subset of samples was prepared in parallel using single-end sample barcoding, then pooled and co-amplified after Illumina adapter ligation.

Study-level results and caveats: Roughly 5 TRBV segments, including TRBV5-6, TRBV5-1 and TRBV20-1, were significantly more frequent in patients than controls. The control group was slightly older than the multiple sclerosis patient group. Multiple sclerosis patients had significantly lower normalized Chao1 diversity than controls, a result that suggests substantial peripheral T-cell clonal expansion. When samples were clustered directly using the F measure, samples prepared in the same batch co-clustered strongly, which prompted a batch-effect correction.

To demonstrate the VDJtools post-analysis software, TCR beta repertoires were profiled from the peripheral blood of 13 young patients with multiple sclerosis. The patients with multiple sclerosis were children and adolescents between about 6 and 15 years of age. Sequencing was performed on blood. The receptor's source is a girl aged 10 to 17 with multiple sclerosis. The chain is assembled from TRBV29-1 and TRBJ2-1, and TRBD2 matches 14 of the central bases. The bases read TGCAGCTATGCGGGGAGACTAGCGGGGGGGCTTGAGCAGTTCTTC. This sequence encodes CSYAGRLAGGLEQFF.